In this sample, the clone carrying this T cell receptor (beta chain) turned up once. Sequencing used immunoSEQ multiplex PCR; TCRdb keeps in-frame clones, though not all of them. This table has under 300,000 clones, roughly three quarters appearing once. The CDR3 loop spans 17 amino acids. V lost 0 bases to trimming and J lost 5 bases, with 20 bases between them. Germline CDR1 SGDLS, CDR2 YYNGEE. This entry is derived from a study of blood T cell repertoires in COVID-19. On the study more broadly: Italy, Spain and the United States were the sources of the convalescent and acute COVID-19 samples. The cDNA or gDNA used as material had been derived from T cells, B-cell-depleted T cells, or PBMCs.

The sequence derives from a woman in her forties with active or convalescent COVID-19. The sequenced sample consisted of peripheral blood. The V call is TRBV9, the J call TRBJ2-5; TRBD2 might be the D (7 bases). For the CDR3, the DNA is TGTGCCAGCAGCGTAGGAAGTGGCGGGGGCACCGGGGAGACCCAGTACTTC. It codes for CASSVGSGGGTGETQYF.